This T cell receptor (beta chain) was profiled in a study of early T cells in non-severe SARS-CoV-2 infection. Across the study: Sequencing of bulk RNA from unsorted whole blood was done, without chain pairing.

Unique molecular identifier tags were affixed to discrete cDNA molecules. TCRdb re-analysed the 5' RACE reads in MiXCR, keeping a single row per CDR3 protein. The sample gives about 45,000 distinct CDR3 sequences, more than 9% of which show up once; roughly 22% is in the top ten. This clonotype was recorded at least ten times. Its antigen is not identified. The V gene's germline CDR1 is MNHEY and CDR2 SVGEGT. V was shortened by 6 bases and J by 8 bases, with 13 bases between the two germline ends. This CDR3 is 12 amino acids long. Regarding the study as a whole: VDJdb matches were skewed toward anti-spike CD8 T cell responses.

The sample was whole blood. The gene calls are TRBV6-2 or TRBV6-3 and TRBJ1-1; tentative D call: TRBD1 (6 bases). The receptor comes from an adult who was a healthcare worker with PCR-confirmed SARS-CoV-2 infection or an uninfected control (not recorded which). The CDR3 DNA reads as TGTGCCAGCAGGGGGGGCACAGTCGAAGCTTTCTTT. This encodes CASRGGTVEAFF.